This T cell receptor beta chain was obtained from a study of blood T cell repertoires in COVID-19. Across the study: Some COVID-19 samples were acute and others convalescent; all came from the United States, Italy and Spain. Nucleic acid was either cDNA or gDNA, and it came from T cells, B-cell-depleted T cells, or PBMCs.

CDR3 length: 18 amino acids. V was clipped by 5 bases and J by 6 bases; unmatched bases: 17. Per the germline V gene, CDR1 is SGHTA and CDR2 is FQGTGA. Original analysis: Amplification of reference gene primers provided the estimated nucleated cell counts. TCRdb keeps only in-frame clones here, not all; method: immunoSEQ multiplex PCR. V, J and clone size were drawn from that table, and D and trimming were deduced from the DNA. The profile shows approximately 170,000 clones, 70% to 85% of them singletons. Assignments of participants to cohorts depended upon their own reported clinical history. This chain connects TRBV7-3 to TRBJ2-3, with TRBD2 identical over 10 bases. Sample: PBMCs or T cells enriched from blood (not recorded which). The receptor's source is a man aged 45-60 years who had recovered from COVID-19. This CDR3 reads CASSPNAAVAGGGDTQYF. CDR3 in DNA: TGTGCCAGCAGCCCAAATGCCGCGGTAGCGGGGGGCGGGGATACGCAGTATTTT.